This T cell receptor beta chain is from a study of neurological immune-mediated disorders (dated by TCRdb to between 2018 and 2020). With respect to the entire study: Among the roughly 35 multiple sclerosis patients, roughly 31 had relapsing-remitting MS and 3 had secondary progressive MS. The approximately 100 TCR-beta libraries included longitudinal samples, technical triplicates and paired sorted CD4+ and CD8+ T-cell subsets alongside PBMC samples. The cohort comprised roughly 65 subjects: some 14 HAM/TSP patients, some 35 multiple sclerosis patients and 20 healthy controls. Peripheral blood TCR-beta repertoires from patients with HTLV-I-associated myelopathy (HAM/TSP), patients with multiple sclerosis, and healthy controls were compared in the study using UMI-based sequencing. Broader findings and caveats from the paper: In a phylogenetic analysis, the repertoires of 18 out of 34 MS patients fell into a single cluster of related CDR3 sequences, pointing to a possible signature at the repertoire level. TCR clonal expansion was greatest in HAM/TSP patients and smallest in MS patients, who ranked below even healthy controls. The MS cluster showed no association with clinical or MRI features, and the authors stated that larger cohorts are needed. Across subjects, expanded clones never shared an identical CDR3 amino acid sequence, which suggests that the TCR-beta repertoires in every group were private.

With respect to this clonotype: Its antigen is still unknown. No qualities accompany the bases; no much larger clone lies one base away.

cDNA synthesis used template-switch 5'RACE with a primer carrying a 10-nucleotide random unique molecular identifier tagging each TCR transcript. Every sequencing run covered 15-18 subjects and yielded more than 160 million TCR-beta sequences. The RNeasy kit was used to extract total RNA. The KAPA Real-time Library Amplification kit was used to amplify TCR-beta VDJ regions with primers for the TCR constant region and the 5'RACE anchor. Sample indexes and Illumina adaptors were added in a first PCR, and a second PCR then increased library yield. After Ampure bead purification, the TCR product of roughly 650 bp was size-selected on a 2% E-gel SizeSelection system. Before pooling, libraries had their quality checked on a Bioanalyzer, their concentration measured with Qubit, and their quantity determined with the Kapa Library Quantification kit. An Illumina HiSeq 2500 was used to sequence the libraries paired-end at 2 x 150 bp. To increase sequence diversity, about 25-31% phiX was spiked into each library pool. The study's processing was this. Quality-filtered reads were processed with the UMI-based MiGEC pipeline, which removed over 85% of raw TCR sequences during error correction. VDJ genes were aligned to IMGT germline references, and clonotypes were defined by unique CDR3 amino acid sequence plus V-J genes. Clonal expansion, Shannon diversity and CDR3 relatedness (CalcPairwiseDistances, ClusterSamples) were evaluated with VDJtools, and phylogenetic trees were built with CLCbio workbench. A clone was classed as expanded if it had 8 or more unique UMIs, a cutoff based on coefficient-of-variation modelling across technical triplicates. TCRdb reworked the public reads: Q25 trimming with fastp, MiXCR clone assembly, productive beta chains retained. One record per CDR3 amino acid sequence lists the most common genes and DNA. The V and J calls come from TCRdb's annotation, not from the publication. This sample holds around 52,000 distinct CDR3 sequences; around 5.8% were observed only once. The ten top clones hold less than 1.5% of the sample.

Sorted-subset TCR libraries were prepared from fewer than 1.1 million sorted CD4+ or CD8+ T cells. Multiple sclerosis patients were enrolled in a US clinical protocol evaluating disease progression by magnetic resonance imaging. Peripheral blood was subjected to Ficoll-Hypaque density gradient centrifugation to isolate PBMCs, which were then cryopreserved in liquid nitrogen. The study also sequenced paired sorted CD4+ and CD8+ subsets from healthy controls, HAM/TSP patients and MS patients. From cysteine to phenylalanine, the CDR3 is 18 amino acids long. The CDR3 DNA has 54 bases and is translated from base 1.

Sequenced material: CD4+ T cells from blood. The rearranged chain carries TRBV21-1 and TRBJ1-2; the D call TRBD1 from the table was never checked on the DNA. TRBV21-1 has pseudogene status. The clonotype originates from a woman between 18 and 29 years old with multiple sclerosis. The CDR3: CASSKKRKPTGTLYGYTF. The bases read TGTGCCAGCAGCAAAAAAAGGAAACCGACAGGGACCCTCTATGGCTACACCTTC.